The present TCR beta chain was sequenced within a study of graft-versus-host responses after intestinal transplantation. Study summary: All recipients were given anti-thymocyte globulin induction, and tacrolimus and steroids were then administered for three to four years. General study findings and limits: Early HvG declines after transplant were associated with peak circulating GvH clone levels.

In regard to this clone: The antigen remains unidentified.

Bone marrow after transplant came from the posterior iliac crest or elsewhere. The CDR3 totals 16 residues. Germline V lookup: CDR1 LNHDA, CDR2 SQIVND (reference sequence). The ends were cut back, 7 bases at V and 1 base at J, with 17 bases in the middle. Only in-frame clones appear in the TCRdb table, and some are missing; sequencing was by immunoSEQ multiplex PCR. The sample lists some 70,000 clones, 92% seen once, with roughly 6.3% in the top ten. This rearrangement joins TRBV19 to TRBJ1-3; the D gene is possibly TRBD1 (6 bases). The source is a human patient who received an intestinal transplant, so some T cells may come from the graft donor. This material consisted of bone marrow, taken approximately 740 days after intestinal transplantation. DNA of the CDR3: TGTGCCAGTACCCTAGCTGACAGGACGTCTGGAAACACCATATATTTT. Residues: CASTLADRTSGNTIYF.